A selection of T cell receptor beta chains follows, all from one sample in a study of blood T cell repertoires in COVID-19. Assay used: immunoSEQ multiplex PCR; TCRdb lists only in-frame clones, some missing. Of 95,000 to 150,000 clones listed, roughly 80% were seen once; the top ten hold about an eighth. Sequenced input: peripheral blood. The receptors here all came from a human donor in a cohort sampled during active COVID-19. The CDR3 runs from the conserved cysteine through the conserved F or W. A D gene is named only where the DNA matches it firmly. Clone size is not always given. Where it is, it says once, few, many or a class for expanded clones.

clone size: NA
D gene: TRBD1
V gene: TRBV5-8
J gene: TRBJ2-7
CDR3 protein: CASSQDRSYEQYF
CDR3 DNA: TGTGCCAGCAGCCAGGACAGGTCCTACGAGCAGTACTTC

clone size: NA
D gene: NA
V gene: TRBV5-4
J gene: TRBJ2-5
CDR3 protein: CASSLGLASQETQYF
CDR3 DNA: TGTGCCAGCAGCTTGGGTCTAGCTTCGCAAGAGACCCAGTACTTC

clone size: NA
D gene: NA
V gene: TRBV4-1
J gene: TRBJ1-5
CDR3 protein: CASSQGQGNSNQPQHF
CDR3 DNA: TGCGCCAGCAGCCAAGGCCAGGGAAATAGCAATCAGCCCCAGCATTTT

clone size: NA
D gene: NA
V gene: TRBV5-1
J gene: TRBJ2-3
CDR3 protein: CASSLVTGSTDTQYF
CDR3 DNA: TGCGCCAGCAGCTTGGTAACAGGGAGCACAGATACGCAGTATTTT

clone size: NA
D gene: NA
V gene: TRBV12-3/TRBV12-4
J gene: TRBJ1-3
CDR3 protein: CASSLSGYNTIYF
CDR3 DNA: TGTGCCAGCAGTTTATCGGGATACAACACCATATATTTT

clone size: NA
D gene: TRBD1
V gene: TRBV6-5
J gene: TRBJ1-2
CDR3 protein: CASRDRENYGYTF
CDR3 DNA: TGTGCCAGCCGGGACAGGGAGAACTATGGCTACACCTTC

clone size: once
D gene: TRBD2
V gene: TRBV5-1
J gene: TRBJ2-1
CDR3 protein: CASSLGVAGGLDEQFF
CDR3 DNA: TGCGCCAGCAGCTTGGGAGTAGCGGGGGGGCTTGATGAGCAGTTCTTC

clone size: NA
D gene: TRBD1
V gene: TRBV6-2/TRBV6-3
J gene: TRBJ2-7
CDR3 protein: CASSYSLDRGFYEQYF
CDR3 DNA: TGTGCCAGCAGTTACTCTTTGGACAGGGGTTTCTACGAGCAGTACTTC

clone size: NA
D gene: NA
V gene: TRBV7-6
J gene: TRBJ2-2
CDR3 protein: CASSLNSGNTGELFF
CDR3 DNA: TGTGCCAGCAGCTTGAATAGCGGAAACACCGGGGAGCTGTTTTTT

clone size: NA
D gene: TRBD1
V gene: TRBV6-5
J gene: TRBJ2-7
CDR3 protein: CASSGGSHEQYF
CDR3 DNA: TGTGCCAGCTCAGGGGGCAGCCACGAGCAGTACTTC